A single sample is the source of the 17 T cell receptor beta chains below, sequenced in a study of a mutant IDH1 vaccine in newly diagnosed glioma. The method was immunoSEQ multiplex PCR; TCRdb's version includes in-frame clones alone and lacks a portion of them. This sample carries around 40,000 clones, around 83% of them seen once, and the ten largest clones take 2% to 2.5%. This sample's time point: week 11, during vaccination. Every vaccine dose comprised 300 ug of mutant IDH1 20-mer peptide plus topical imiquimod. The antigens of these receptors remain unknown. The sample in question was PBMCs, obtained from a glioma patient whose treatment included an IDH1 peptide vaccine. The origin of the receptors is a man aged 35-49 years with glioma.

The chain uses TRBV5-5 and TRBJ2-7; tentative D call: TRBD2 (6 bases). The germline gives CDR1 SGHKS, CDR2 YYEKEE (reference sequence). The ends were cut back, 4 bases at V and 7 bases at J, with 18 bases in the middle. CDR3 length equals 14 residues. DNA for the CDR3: TGTGCCAGCAGCCGCGGGACCTTGGTCTGGGAGCAGTACTTC. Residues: CASSRGTLVWEQYF.

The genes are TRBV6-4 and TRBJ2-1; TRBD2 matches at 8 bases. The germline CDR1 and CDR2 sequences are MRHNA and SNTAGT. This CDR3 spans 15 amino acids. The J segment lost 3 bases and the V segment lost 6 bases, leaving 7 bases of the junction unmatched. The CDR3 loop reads CASREVAGHYNEQFF. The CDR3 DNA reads TGTGCCAGCAGGGAGGTAGCGGGGCACTACAATGAGCAGTTCTTC.

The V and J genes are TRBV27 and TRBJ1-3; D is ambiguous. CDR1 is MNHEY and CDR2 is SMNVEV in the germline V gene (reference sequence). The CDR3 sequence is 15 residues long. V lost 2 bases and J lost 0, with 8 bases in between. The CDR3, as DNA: TGTGCCAGCAGTTTAAACATAGCCTCTGGAAACACCATATATTTT. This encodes CASSLNIASGNTIYF.

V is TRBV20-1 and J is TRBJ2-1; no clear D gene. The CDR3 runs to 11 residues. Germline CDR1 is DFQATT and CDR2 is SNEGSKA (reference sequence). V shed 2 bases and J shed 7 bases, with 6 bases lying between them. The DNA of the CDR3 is TGCAGTGCTAGACGTGGAAATGAGCAGTTCTTC. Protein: CSARRGNEQFF.

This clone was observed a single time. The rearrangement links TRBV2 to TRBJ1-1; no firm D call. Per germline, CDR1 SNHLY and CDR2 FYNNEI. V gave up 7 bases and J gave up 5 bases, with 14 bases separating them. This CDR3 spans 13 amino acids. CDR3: CASMERVLTEAFF. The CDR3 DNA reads TGTGCCAGCATGGAGCGGGTTTTGACTGAAGCTTTCTTT.

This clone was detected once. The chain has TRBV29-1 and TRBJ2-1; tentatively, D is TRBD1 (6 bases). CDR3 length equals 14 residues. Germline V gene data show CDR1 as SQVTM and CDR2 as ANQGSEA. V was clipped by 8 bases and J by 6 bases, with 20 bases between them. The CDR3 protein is CSRKGEFWGNEQFF. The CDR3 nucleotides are TGCAGCCGTAAGGGGGAGTTCTGGGGCAATGAGCAGTTCTTC.

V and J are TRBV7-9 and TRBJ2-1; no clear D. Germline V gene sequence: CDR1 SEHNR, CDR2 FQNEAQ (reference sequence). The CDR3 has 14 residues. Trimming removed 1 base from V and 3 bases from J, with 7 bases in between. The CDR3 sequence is CASSLGLGYNEQFF. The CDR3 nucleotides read TGTGCCAGCAGCTTAGGTTTAGGCTACAATGAGCAGTTCTTC.

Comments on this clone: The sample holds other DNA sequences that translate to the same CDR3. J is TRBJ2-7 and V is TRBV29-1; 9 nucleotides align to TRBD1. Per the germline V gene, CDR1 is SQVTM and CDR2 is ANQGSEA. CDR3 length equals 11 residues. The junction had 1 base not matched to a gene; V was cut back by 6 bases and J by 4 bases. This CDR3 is CSVTGGYEQYF. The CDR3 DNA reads TGCAGCGTGACAGGGGGTTACGAGCAGTACTTC.

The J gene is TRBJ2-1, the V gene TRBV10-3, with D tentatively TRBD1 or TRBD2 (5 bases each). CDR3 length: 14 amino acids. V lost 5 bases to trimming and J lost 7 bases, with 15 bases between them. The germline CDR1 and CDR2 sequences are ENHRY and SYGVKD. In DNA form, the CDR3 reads TGTGCCATCAGTCCGGGACGACTGACGAATGAGCAGTTCTTC. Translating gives CAISPGRLTNEQFF.

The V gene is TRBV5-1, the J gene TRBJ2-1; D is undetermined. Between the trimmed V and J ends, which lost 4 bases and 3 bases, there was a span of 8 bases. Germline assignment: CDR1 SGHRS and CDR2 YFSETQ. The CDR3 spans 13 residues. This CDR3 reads CASSLVGYNEQFF. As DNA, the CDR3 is TGCGCCAGCAGCCTCGTCGGCTACAATGAGCAGTTCTTC.

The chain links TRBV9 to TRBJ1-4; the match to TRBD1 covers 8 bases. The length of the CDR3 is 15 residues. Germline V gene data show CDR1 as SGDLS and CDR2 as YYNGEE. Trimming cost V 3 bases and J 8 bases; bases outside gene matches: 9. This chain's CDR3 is CASSASGGGGEKLFF. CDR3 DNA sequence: TGTGCCAGCAGCGCCTCAGGGGGCGGGGGGGAAAAACTGTTTTTT.

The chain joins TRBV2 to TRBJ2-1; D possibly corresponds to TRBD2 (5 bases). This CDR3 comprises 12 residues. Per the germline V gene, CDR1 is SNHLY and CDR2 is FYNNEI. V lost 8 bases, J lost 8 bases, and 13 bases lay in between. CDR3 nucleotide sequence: TGTGCCAGCCTACTAGGTTTCGATGAGCAGTTCTTC. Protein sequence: CASLLGFDEQFF.

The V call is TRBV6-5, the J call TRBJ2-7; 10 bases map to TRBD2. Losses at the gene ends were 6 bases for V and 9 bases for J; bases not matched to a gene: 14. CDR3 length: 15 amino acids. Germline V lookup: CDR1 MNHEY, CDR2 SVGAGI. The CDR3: CASRPLSSGSSMQYF. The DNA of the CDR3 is TGTGCCAGCAGACCCCTGTCTAGCGGGAGTTCGATGCAGTACTTC.

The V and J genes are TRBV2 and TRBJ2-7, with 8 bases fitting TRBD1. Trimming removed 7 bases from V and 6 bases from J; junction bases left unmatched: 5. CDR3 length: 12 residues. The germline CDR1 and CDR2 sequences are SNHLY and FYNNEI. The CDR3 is CASTSDRAEQYF. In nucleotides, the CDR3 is TGTGCCAGCACCTCGGACAGGGCCGAGCAGTACTTC.

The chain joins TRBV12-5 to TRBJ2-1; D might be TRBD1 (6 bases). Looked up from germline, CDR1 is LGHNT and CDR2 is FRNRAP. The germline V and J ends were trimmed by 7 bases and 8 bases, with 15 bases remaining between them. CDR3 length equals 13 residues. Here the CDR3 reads CASAPRGFDEQFF. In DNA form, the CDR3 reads TGTGCTAGTGCACCCAGGGGCTTCGATGAGCAGTTCTTC.

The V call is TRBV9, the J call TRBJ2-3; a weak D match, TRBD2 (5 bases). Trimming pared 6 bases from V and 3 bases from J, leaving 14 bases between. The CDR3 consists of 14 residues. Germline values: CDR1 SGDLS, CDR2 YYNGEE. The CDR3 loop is CASTTHPGTDTQYF. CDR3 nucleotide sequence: TGTGCCAGCACCACTCACCCGGGGACAGATACGCAGTATTTT.

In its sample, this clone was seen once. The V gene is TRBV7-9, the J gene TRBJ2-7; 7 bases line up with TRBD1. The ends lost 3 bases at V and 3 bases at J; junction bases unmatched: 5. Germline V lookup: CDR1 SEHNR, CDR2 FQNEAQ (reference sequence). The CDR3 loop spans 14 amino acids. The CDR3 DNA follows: TGTGCCAGCAGCTTGGGGACAGCAGGCTACGAGCAGTACTTC. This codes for CASSLGTAGYEQYF.